This T cell receptor beta chain was recorded in a study of EBV T-cell therapy then PD-1 blockade in nasopharyngeal carcinoma. Details on this clone: Its antigen is currently unknown.

The treatment denotes: AdE1-LMPpoly-expanded autologous EBV-specific T-cell therapy followed by anti-PD-1 nivolumab. Assay: immunoSEQ multiplex PCR; the TCRdb copy retains only in-frame clones and omits some. Of more than 20,000 clones in the sample, approximately 80% were seen once. Material: CD8+ T cells from blood, obtained at day -245 from a patient whose treatment included autologous EBV-specific T cells and nivolumab. The clonotype was recovered from a man in his forties with nasopharyngeal carcinoma.

CDR3 protein: CASNNFRSGQGEFF. CDR3 DNA: TGTGCCAGCAATAACTTTCGAAGTGGACAGGGGGAGTTCTTC. The chain combines TRBV27 with TRBJ2-1; TRBD1 matches 10 bases. This CDR3 spans 14 amino acids. Germline CDR1 reads MNHEY; CDR2 reads SMNVEV (reference sequence). V was clipped by 7 bases and J by 14 bases; unmatched bases: 14.